Reported below is one TCR beta chain. Per the study methods: Quantification of nucleated cells was approximated via reference gene primer amplification. Produced via immunoSEQ multiplex PCR; TCRdb's table is partial and in-frame only. V, J and clone size were drawn from that table, and D and trimming were deduced from the DNA. The sample holds approximately 160,000 clones, roughly 81% seen once. The CDR3 has 20 amino acids. Trimming took 8 bases from V and 1 from J; bases not matched to a gene: 23. This entry comes from a study of blood T cell repertoires in COVID-19. Study as a whole: From the United States, Italy and Spain came samples of acute and convalescent COVID-19. From T cells, B-cell-depleted T cells, or PBMCs came the material, which was cDNA or gDNA.

This sequence originates from a man aged 35 to 55 who had recovered from COVID-19. The sample consisted of peripheral blood. The rearrangement joins TRBV23-1 to TRBJ1-3; 7 nucleotides agree with TRBD1. TRBV23-1 is recorded as an ORF, its role being uncertain. The DNA of the CDR3 is TGCGCCAGCCCCATTAGCCCTAGGCGATACAGGGGCCTTTCTGGAAACACCATATATTTT. It yields the protein CASPISPRRYRGLSGNTIYF.